Shown below are 18 T cell receptor beta chains from a single sample sequenced in a study of identical twins. TCRdb called the 5' RACE reads again in MiXCR, with one record for every CDR3 protein. The repertoire holds hundreds of thousands of distinct CDR3 sequences, with 20% to 25% as singletons. These data were also filed under a second study, of T cells expressing NK-cell markers.

The sequenced sample was CD4+ T cells sorted from blood. The receptors derive from a woman aged 18 to 35 in good health.

This clonotype was counted at least ten times. The chain carries TRBV20-1 and TRBJ2-3, with unresolved D. With 6 bases removed from V and 8 bases from J, the gap between germline ends came to 12 bases. In germline, CDR1 is DFQATT, CDR2 SNEGSKA (reference sequence). This CDR3 is 11 amino acids long. DNA of the CDR3: TGCAGTGCCAACCAAGAGGCTACGCAGTATTTT. Amino acid sequence: CSANQEATQYF.

This clonotype was observed a handful of times. The chain links TRBV7-9 to TRBJ1-1; D ambiguous. The CDR3 length is 13 residues. V was cut by 4 bases and J by 1 base, with 7 bases left in between. In germline, CDR1 is SEHNR, CDR2 FQNEAQ (reference sequence). DNA of the CDR3: TGTGCCAGCAGCTACGTGGGGAACACTGAAGCTTTCTTT. Translation gives CASSYVGNTEAFF.

This clonotype was counted a single time. This chain links TRBV18 with TRBJ2-5; 9 positions agree with TRBD2. CDR3 size: 16 residues. V lost 0 bases, J lost 6 bases, and 8 bases stayed unmatched. CDR1 and CDR2 from the germline V gene are KGHSH and LQKENI. The CDR3 nucleotides are TGTGCCAGCTCACCACCCGAGCGGGGGGACGGGAAGACCCAGTACTTC. It yields the protein CASSPPERGDGKTQYF.

This clonotype showed up just a few times. This chain uses TRBV5-1 with TRBJ1-6; no firm D call. Looked up from germline, CDR1 is SGHRS and CDR2 is YFSETQ. The CDR3 loop spans 13 amino acids. With 0 bases removed from V and 10 bases from J, the gap between germline ends came to 8 bases. CDR3 DNA: TGCGCCAGCAGCTTGGCCATCGAATCACCCCTCCACTTT. It yields the protein CASSLAIESPLHF.

This chain uses TRBV25-1 with TRBJ1-1, with D possibly TRBD1 on 5 matching bases. This CDR3 has 13 amino acids. Trimming cost V 2 bases and J 7 bases, with 11 bases left between them. Germline values: CDR1 MGHDK, CDR2 SYGVNS. The chain's CDR3 is CASSERGGYEAFF. CDR3 in DNA: TGTGCCAGCAGTGAACGCGGGGGGTATGAAGCTTTCTTT.

This clonotype was detected only a few times. The junction differs from germline at one of its ends, possibly a read error. V and J are TRBV2 and TRBJ2-7; the match to TRBD1 covers 11 bases. The CDR3 is 14 residues long. Germline V gene sequence: CDR1 SNHLY, CDR2 FYNNEI. The CDR3 loop is CASSRTGGSSEQYF. CDR3 nucleotides: TGTGCCAGCAGTCGGACAGGGGGCTCCTCCGAGCAGTACTTC. Full variable domain (missing parts from reference TRBV2 and TRBJ2-7): EPEVTQTPSHQVTQMGQEVILRCVPISNHLYFYWYRQILGQKVEFLVSFYNNEISEKSEIFDDQFSVERPDGSNFTLKIRSTKLEDSAMYFCASSRTGGSSEQYFGPGTRLTVT.

This clonotype has more than one count but fewer than ten. The rearrangement links TRBV5-1 to TRBJ2-7; D is possibly TRBD2 (5 bases). Germline values: CDR1 SGHRS, CDR2 YFSETQ. The CDR3 is 15 amino acids. Trimming left V 0 bases short and J 2 bases short, with 12 bases between. The DNA for the CDR3 is TGCGCCAGCAGCTTGGGTCTAGGGAGTACCTACGAGCAGTACTTC. Translation: CASSLGLGSTYEQYF.

This clonotype was detected many times. The chain carries TRBV12-3 or TRBV12-4 and TRBJ2-7, with D possibly being TRBD1 (5 bases). The CDR3 totals 15 residues. Trimming shortened V by 5 bases and J by 2 bases, and 16 bases separated the two germline ends. The CDR3 region has the DNA TGTGCCAGCAGTCTGGGGCGGACGGTCACCTACGAGCAGTACTTC. Protein: CASSLGRTVTYEQYF.

The chain combines TRBV7-2 with TRBJ2-3; D ambiguous. Trimming removed 2 bases from V and 0 bases from J, with 12 bases in between. The CDR3 has 16 amino acids. Germline CDR1 SGHTA, CDR2 FQGNSA. The CDR3 spells CASSLLGGTSTDTQYF. CDR3 bases: TGTGCCAGCAGCTTATTAGGTGGAACTAGCACAGATACGCAGTATTTT.

This clonotype was counted a few times. In DNA form, the CDR3 reads TGTGCCAGCAGTGAATGGGTTATTGCGGGACTGGGAGAGACCCAGTACTTC. Residues: CASSEWVIAGLGETQYF. The chain uses TRBV25-1 and TRBJ2-5, with a tentative D call TRBD2 (6 bases). The germline gives CDR1 MGHDK, CDR2 SYGVNS. V gave up 1 base and J gave up 4 bases, with 19 bases separating them. The CDR3 sequence is 17 residues long.

The genes are TRBV6-1 and TRBJ1-2, with TRBD1 matching over 9 bases. The CDR3 is 14 amino acids. V lost 6 bases and J lost 4; bases outside the gene matches: 6. Looked up from germline, CDR1 is MNHNS and CDR2 is SASEGT. CDR3 region: CASSHRGQVYGYTF. CDR3 nucleotide sequence: TGTGCCAGCAGCCACAGGGGGCAGGTCTATGGCTACACCTTC.

This clonotype was counted a few times. The V gene is TRBV29-1, the J gene TRBJ2-5; maybe TRBD2 (5 bases). This CDR3 spans 12 amino acids. Trimming removed 3 bases at V and 5 bases at J, with 10 bases between. CDR1 and CDR2 (germline): SQVTM, ANQGSEA. The CDR3 DNA is TGCAGCGTTGAGTCCCGCGGGGAGACCCAGTACTTC. Translating it yields CSVESRGETQYF. The whole variable domain, remainder taken from reference TRBV29-1 and TRBJ2-5, is SAVISQKPSRDICQRGTSLTIQCQVDSQVTMMFWYRQQPGQSLTLIATANQGSEATYESGFVIDKFPISRPNLTFSTLTVSNMSPEDSSIYLCSVESRGETQYFGPGTRLLVL.

In this sample, this clonotype turned up a few times. The CDR3 is CSVVRQGGGPYNEQFF. The CDR3 DNA follows: TGCAGCGTTGTAAGGCAGGGAGGAGGGCCCTACAATGAGCAGTTCTTC. The chain has TRBV29-1 and TRBJ2-1, with D possibly being TRBD2 (6 bases). The V end was cut by 4 bases, the J end by 2 bases, with 18 bases between. The CDR3 has 16 amino acids. Germline V gene sequence: CDR1 SQVTM, CDR2 ANQGSEA.

The chain has TRBV27 and TRBJ1-5; 8 nucleotides agree with TRBD1. J gave up 2 bases and V 2 bases, and 5 bases lay outside the gene matches. This CDR3 is 16 amino acids long. Germline CDR1 MNHEY, CDR2 SMNVEV (reference sequence). The CDR3, as DNA: TGTGCCAGCAGTTTAATGGCAGGGGGCGGCAATCAGCCCCAGCATTTT. Translating gives CASSLMAGGGNQPQHF.

The chain recombines TRBV5-1 with TRBJ2-5, with 11 bases lining up with TRBD2. Looked up from germline, CDR1 is SGHRS and CDR2 is YFSETQ. Trimming at V came to 3 bases and at J to 1 base, leaving 8 bases not matched to a gene. This CDR3 contains 17 residues. CDR3 nucleotide sequence: TGCGCCAGCAGCTACATGACTAGCGGGGATACCCAAGAGACCCAGTACTTC. Translated: CASSYMTSGDTQETQYF.

The chain employs TRBV6-2 or TRBV6-3 and TRBJ1-2, with 7 bases matching TRBD1. The CDR3 extends over 14 amino acids. J was trimmed by 7 bases and V by 5 bases; bases with no gene match: 10. Germline V gene sequence: CDR1 MNHEY, CDR2 SVGEGT. As DNA, the CDR3 is TGTGCCAGCAGTCCTATCCGACAGGGTGGTGGCTACACCTTC. Amino acids: CASSPIRQGGGYTF.

The genes are TRBV10-3 and TRBJ1-1, with D perhaps TRBD1 (5 bases). With 8 bases removed from V and 5 bases from J, the gap between germline ends came to 15 bases. The germline V gene has CDR1 ENHRY and CDR2 SYGVKD. The CDR3 is made up of 13 amino acids. The CDR3 region is CAIGGREVTEAFF. The DNA of the CDR3 is TGTGCCATCGGGGGAAGAGAGGTAACTGAAGCTTTCTTT.

The J gene is TRBJ1-2, the V gene TRBV11-2, with D possibly being TRBD1 (6 bases). The CDR3 has 15 amino acids. V was clipped by 5 bases and J by 6 bases, with 19 bases between them. Germline assignment: CDR1 SGHAT and CDR2 FQNNGV. The chain's CDR3 is CASSQDSSANDGYTF. The CDR3 nucleotides are TGTGCCAGCAGCCAGGACAGTTCCGCTAATGATGGCTACACCTTC. The variable domain in full, with the rest retrieved from reference TRBV11-2 and TRBJ1-2, is EAGVAQSPRYKIIEKRQSVAFWCNPISGHATLYWYQQILGQGPKLLIQFQNNGVVDDSQLPKDRFSAERLKGVDSTLKIQPAKLEDSAVYLCASSQDSSANDGYTFGSGTRLTVV.